Sequencing of this TCR beta chain was carried out in a study of blood T cell repertoires in COVID-19. Looking at the study overall: Sites across the United States, Italy and Spain contributed samples from acute and convalescent COVID-19. T cells, B-cell-depleted T cells, or PBMCs supplied cDNA or gDNA.

V was trimmed by 1 base and J by 8 bases, leaving 14 bases between them. Germline CDR1 is LGHNA and CDR2 is YNFKEQ. The CDR3 covers 14 residues. Original analysis: Scientists estimated how many nucleated cells there were by amplifying reference gene primers. Here immunoSEQ multiplex PCR was the method, and the copy in TCRdb shows in-frame clones only, minus some. That table supplies the V and J calls and clone size; D and trimming were determined from the DNA. The top ten clones hold 3% of a sample with about 250,000 clones, around 86% of them seen once. The chain has TRBV4-2 and TRBJ1-2; no reliable D call. Sequencing input: peripheral blood. The clonotype comes from a young woman with active or convalescent COVID-19. CDR3 coding DNA: TGTGCCAGCAGCCAAGTGATCACCTCTAACGGCTACACCTTC. Its translation is CASSQVITSNGYTF.